These 27 T cell receptor beta chains were all obtained from the same sample, sequenced in a study of blood T cell repertoires in COVID-19. The repertoire was sequenced with immunoSEQ multiplex PCR; TCRdb's copy has only in-frame clones and lacks some. The profile shows 56,000 or so clones, around 84% of them singletons. Material for sequencing was peripheral blood. All receptors come from an elderly woman with acute or convalescent COVID-19.

This clone was detected a few times. The chain has TRBV3-1 (or the pseudogene TRBV3-2) and TRBJ1-1, with D maybe TRBD1 (5 bases). The CDR3 length is 14 residues. Germline CDR1 and CDR2: LGHDT and YNNKEL (reference sequence). V gave up 1 base and J gave up 7 bases, with 13 bases separating them. For the CDR3, the DNA is TGTGCCAGCAGCCAAGCGGCAGGGCGCGGTGAAGCTTTCTTT. The encoded protein is CASSQAAGRGEAFF.

This clone was observed a single time. This CDR3 reads CASSQAAYEAFF. DNA of the CDR3: TGTGCCAGCAGCCAAGCCGCGTATGAAGCTTTCTTT. The V and J genes are TRBV4-2 and TRBJ1-1, with D unclear. V was cut by 1 base and J by 7 bases, with 7 bases left in between. Looked up from germline, CDR1 is LGHNA and CDR2 is YNFKEQ. This CDR3 has 12 residues.

The chain employs TRBV6-6 and TRBJ1-6; TRBD1 agrees at 7 bases. Looked up from germline, CDR1 is MNHNY and CDR2 is SVGAGI (reference sequence). After removal of 5 bases from V and 10 bases from J, the junction contained 5 bases not matched to a gene. CDR3 length: 13 residues. The CDR3 coding sequence is TGTGCCAGCAGTCCCGGACAGGACTCACCCCTCCACTTT. It specifies CASSPGQDSPLHF.

The J gene is TRBJ2-5, the V gene TRBV18; 7 bases fit TRBD2. Germline V gives CDR1 KGHSH, CDR2 LQKENI. The CDR3 runs 14 residues. V lost 4 bases to trimming and J lost 5 bases; unmatched junction nucleotides: 7. CDR3 region: CASSLGGQAETQYF. The CDR3 DNA follows: TGTGCCAGCTCACTGGGAGGGCAGGCGGAGACCCAGTACTTC.

This chain uses TRBV7-2 with TRBJ1-5; TRBD1 is a possible D gene (5 bases). This CDR3 spans 14 amino acids. The germline CDR1 and CDR2 sequences are SGHTA and FQGNSA. Trimming shortened V by 5 bases and J by 4 bases, and 12 bases separated the two germline ends. The CDR3 spells CASSPGGGNQPQHF. The DNA for the CDR3 is TGTGCCAGCAGCCCTGGGGGGGGGAATCAGCCCCAGCATTTT.

This chain links TRBV18 with TRBJ2-7; 11 positions agree with TRBD2. Unmatched junction bases numbered 10, after V lost 0 bases and J lost 6 bases. Germline CDR1 reads KGHSH; CDR2 reads LQKENI. CDR3 length: 17 amino acids. The CDR3 DNA reads TGTGCCAGCTCACCACCGGTTCTAGCGGGGGGACGGCGCGAGCAGTACTTC. It specifies CASSPPVLAGGRREQYF. The variable domain in full, with the rest retrieved from reference TRBV18 and TRBJ2-7, is NAGVMQNPRHLVRRRGQEARLRCSPMKGHSHVYWYRQLPEEGLKFMVYLQKENIIDESGMPKERFSAEFPKEGPSILRIQQVVRGDSAAYFCASSPPVLAGGRREQYFGPGTRLTVT.

The rearrangement uses TRBV6-5 and TRBJ1-1; 7 bases fit TRBD1. CDR1 MNHEY and CDR2 SVGAGI come from the germline V gene. The CDR3 totals 15 residues. J lost 5 bases, V lost 2 bases, and 8 bases had no gene match. CDR3 protein: CASSYAGQGVTEAFF. CDR3 DNA sequence: TGTGCCAGCAGTTACGCGGGTCAGGGGGTGACTGAAGCTTTCTTT.

The chain carries TRBV7-8 and TRBJ2-5; D perhaps matches TRBD2 (6 bases). CDR1 and CDR2 from the germline V gene are SGHVS and FQNEAQ. Trimming took 5 bases from V and 7 from J, leaving 11 bases between them. This CDR3 has 12 amino acids. The chain's CDR3 is CASSPGVGTQYF. CDR3 DNA: TGTGCCAGCAGCCCGGGGGTCGGGACCCAGTACTTC.

This rearrangement joins TRBV6-5 to TRBJ1-1; D is ambiguous. The CDR3 runs to 13 residues. V was clipped by 6 bases and J by 0 bases, with 8 bases between them. Germline V lookup: CDR1 MNHEY, CDR2 SVGAGI. This CDR3 reads CASRIRMNTEAFF. CDR3 DNA: TGTGCCAGCAGAATCAGGATGAACACTGAAGCTTTCTTT.

V and J are TRBV5-1 and TRBJ1-6; 8 nucleotides agree with TRBD1. V shed 4 bases, J shed 10 bases, and the junction held 7 bases outside the gene matches. This CDR3 region has 14 residues. Germline V gene lookup returns CDR1 SGHRS and CDR2 YFSETQ. The CDR3 nucleotides read TGCGCCAGCAGCCGTGACAGGGGAAGATCACCCCTCCACTTT. This encodes CASSRDRGRSPLHF.

The chain couples TRBV2 to TRBJ2-5, with 13 bases lining up with TRBD2. Germline values: CDR1 SNHLY, CDR2 FYNNEI. V lost 5 bases to trimming and J lost 4 bases; unmatched junction nucleotides: 4. The CDR3 covers 15 residues. CDR3 sequence: CASSPLAGGLETQYF. CDR3 DNA sequence: TGTGCCAGCAGTCCACTAGCGGGGGGGCTAGAGACCCAGTACTTC.

This clone appeared a few times. CDR3 nucleotide sequence: TGCAGTGCTAGTCGCGCAGGCACGACGGCTAATGAAAAACTGTTTTTT. Residues: CSASRAGTTANEKLFF. The rearrangement links TRBV20-1 to TRBJ1-4, with D uncertain. The V gene lost 3 bases and the J gene lost 3 bases, with 17 bases spanning the gap. CDR3 length: 16 amino acids. Germline CDR1 is DFQATT and CDR2 is SNEGSKA (reference sequence).

The chain joins TRBV30 to TRBJ2-7; TRBD1 is a possible D gene (6 bases). The CDR3 consists of 12 residues. Trimming left V 2 bases short and J 6 bases short, with 11 bases between. CDR1 is GTSNPN, CDR2 SVGIG, per germline (reference sequence). CDR3 in DNA: TGTGCCTGGAGTTCCACAGGGTTCGAGCAGTACTTC. Translating it yields CAWSSTGFEQYF. Together with reference TRBV30 and TRBJ2-7, the CDR3 gives the full variable domain: SQTIHQWPATLVQPVGSPLSLECTVEGTSNPNLYWYRQAAGRGLQLLFYSVGIGQISSEVPQNLSASRPQDRQFILSSKKLLLSDSGFYLCAWSSTGFEQYFGPGTRLTVT.

This chain uses TRBV14 with TRBJ2-3; a possible D gene is TRBD1 (5 bases). Deletions cut 1 base from V and 5 bases from J, with 10 bases between. The CDR3 spans 14 residues. CDR1 is SGHDN, CDR2 FVKESK, per germline. This CDR3 is CASSQVDNRDTQYF. The CDR3, as DNA: TGTGCCAGCAGCCAAGTGGACAACCGAGATACGCAGTATTTT.

The chain combines TRBV7-8 with TRBJ2-2; D uncertain. The V gene's germline CDR1 is SGHVS and CDR2 FQNEAQ. CDR3 length: 13 residues. Trimming stripped 3 bases from V and 6 bases from J, with 8 bases between. The CDR3 DNA follows: TGTGCCAGCAGCTTGCAGGAATCCGGGGAGCTGTTTTTT. Its translation is CASSLQESGELFF.

The gene calls are TRBV25-1 and TRBJ1-2, with TRBD1 matching over 7 bases. The CDR3 covers 15 residues. Germline V gene sequence: CDR1 MGHDK, CDR2 SYGVNS. The V gene end was trimmed by 2 bases and the J gene end by 6 bases; junction bases not matched to a gene: 9. This CDR3 is CASSEGDRPKDGYTF. The CDR3 DNA is TGTGCCAGCAGTGAAGGGGACAGACCTAAAGATGGCTACACCTTC.

This clone was detected only a few times. The V gene is TRBV6-1, the J gene TRBJ1-1; TRBD1 is a possible D gene (6 bases). Germline-derived CDR1 and CDR2 are MNHNS and SASEGT. The CDR3 spans 12 residues. V dropped 2 bases and J dropped 8 bases, with 9 bases sitting between them. CDR3 loop: CASSEITGEAFF. The CDR3 DNA sequence: TGTGCCAGCAGTGAAATCACAGGGGAAGCTTTCTTT.

The chain is built from TRBV7-8 and TRBJ1-2; D possibly corresponds to TRBD1 (5 bases). Trimming stripped 6 bases from V and 4 bases from J, with 9 bases between. The CDR3 totals 12 residues. Germline values: CDR1 SGHVS, CDR2 FQNEAQ. The CDR3 here is CASSAGIYGYTF. The CDR3 bases are TGTGCCAGCAGTGCAGGGATCTATGGCTACACCTTC.

The chain is built from TRBV19 and TRBJ2-2, with a weak D call TRBD2 (6 bases). Trimming left V 3 bases short and J 3 bases short, with 8 bases between. This CDR3 has 14 residues. CDR1 LNHDA and CDR2 SQIVND come from the germline V gene (reference sequence). The CDR3, as DNA: TGTGCCAGTAGTATGTGGGGGGACACCGGGGAGCTGTTTTTT. Amino acids: CASSMWGDTGELFF. The full variable domain, completed using reference TRBV19 and TRBJ2-2, is DGGITQSPKYLFRKEGQNVTLSCEQNLNHDAMYWYRQDPGQGLRLIYYSQIVNDFQKGDIAEGYSVSREKKESFPLTVTSAQKNPTAFYLCASSMWGDTGELFFGEGSRLTVL.

The chain is built from TRBV7-8 and TRBJ1-6; no definite D call. The V gene lost 1 base and the J gene lost 8 bases, with 6 bases spanning the gap. The germline gives CDR1 SGHVS, CDR2 FQNEAQ. CDR3 length equals 13 residues. CDR3 amino acids: CASSLERDSPLHF. CDR3 coding DNA: TGTGCCAGCAGCTTAGAGAGGGATTCACCCCTCCACTTT.

This chain connects TRBV5-5 to TRBJ2-5; TRBD1 might be the D (5 bases). V lost 4 bases to trimming and J lost 0 bases, with 7 bases between them. CDR3 size: 13 residues. Germline CDR1 is SGHKS and CDR2 is YYEKEE (reference sequence). The CDR3 region is CASSRTHQETQYF. CDR3 sequence (DNA): TGTGCCAGCAGCAGGACACACCAAGAGACCCAGTACTTC.

This chain connects TRBV5-1 to TRBJ1-2; D is perhaps TRBD1 (6 bases). The length of the CDR3 is 13 residues. Trimming cost V 5 bases and J 4 bases, with 12 bases left between them. Germline V gives CDR1 SGHRS, CDR2 YFSETQ. This chain's CDR3 is CASSTGSGYGYTF. Written as DNA, the CDR3 is TGCGCCAGCAGTACAGGGAGTGGCTATGGCTACACCTTC.

The chain has TRBV7-9 and TRBJ1-2, with 10 bases lining up with TRBD1. This CDR3 has 15 residues. Germline values: CDR1 SEHNR, CDR2 FQNEAQ (reference sequence). V gave up 5 bases and J gave up 3 bases; unmatched junction bases: 6. CDR3 amino acids: CASSQRQGADYGYTF. Here the CDR3 DNA reads TGTGCCAGCAGCCAGAGACAGGGGGCAGACTATGGCTACACCTTC.

This clone was found a few times. V is TRBV6-1 and J is TRBJ2-7; TRBD1 aligns across 9 bases. Losses at the gene ends were 3 bases for V and 0 bases for J; bases not matched to a gene: 9. CDR3 length equals 17 residues. CDR1 and CDR2 from the germline V gene are MNHNS and SASEGT. The CDR3 loop is CASSEVRTGVNSYEQYF. CDR3 sequence (DNA): TGTGCCAGCAGTGAGGTCAGGACAGGGGTAAACTCCTACGAGCAGTACTTC.

The chain employs TRBV2 and TRBJ2-7; the match to TRBD1 covers 7 bases. J lost 4 bases, V lost 6 bases, and 9 bases had no gene match. Germline V gives CDR1 SNHLY, CDR2 FYNNEI. There are 14 residues in the CDR3. DNA for the CDR3: TGTGCCAGCAGCGCAAACCGGGACAGTTACGAGCAGTACTTC. Translated, it gives CASSANRDSYEQYF. The entire variable domain, with the rest obtained from reference TRBV2 and TRBJ2-7, is as follows: EPEVTQTPSHQVTQMGQEVILRCVPISNHLYFYWYRQILGQKVEFLVSFYNNEISEKSEIFDDQFSVERPDGSNFTLKIRSTKLEDSAMYFCASSANRDSYEQYFGPGTRLTVT.

The rearrangement uses TRBV11-2 and TRBJ2-1; D gene ambiguous. V lost 1 base and J lost 4, with 8 bases in between. Germline V gives CDR1 SGHAT, CDR2 FQNNGV. CDR3 length equals 14 residues. For the CDR3, the DNA is TGTGCCAGCAGCTTAGGCGGAACTTACAATGAGCAGTTCTTC. It yields the protein CASSLGGTYNEQFF.

This clone was observed a handful of times. The chain is built from TRBV11-2 and TRBJ2-3; possibly TRBD2 for D (5 bases). The CDR3 runs to 17 residues. Trimming pared 5 bases from V and 3 bases from J, leaving 21 bases between. The germline V gene encodes CDR1 SGHAT and CDR2 FQNNGV. In DNA, the CDR3 is TGTGCCAGCAGCCTAAGGGAGCCGGGCCGCTCGACAGATACGCAGTATTTT. Translating gives CASSLREPGRSTDTQYF. The variable domain in full, completed from reference TRBV11-2 and TRBJ2-3, reads EAGVAQSPRYKIIEKRQSVAFWCNPISGHATLYWYQQILGQGPKLLIQFQNNGVVDDSQLPKDRFSAERLKGVDSTLKIQPAKLEDSAVYLCASSLREPGRSTDTQYFGPGTRLTVL.